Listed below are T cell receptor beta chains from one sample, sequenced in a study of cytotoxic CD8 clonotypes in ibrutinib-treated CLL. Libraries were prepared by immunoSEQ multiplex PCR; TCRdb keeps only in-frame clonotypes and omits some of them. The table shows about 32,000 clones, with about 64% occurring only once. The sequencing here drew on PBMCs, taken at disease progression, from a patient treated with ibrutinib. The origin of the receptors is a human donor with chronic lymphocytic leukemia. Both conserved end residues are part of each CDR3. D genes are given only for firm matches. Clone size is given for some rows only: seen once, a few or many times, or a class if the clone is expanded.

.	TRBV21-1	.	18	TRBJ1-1	TGTGCCAGCAGCAAATCGGGGCAGGGGAGGGGACCTAACACTGAAGCTTTCTTT	CASSKSGQGRGPNTEAFF
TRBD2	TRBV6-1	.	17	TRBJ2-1	TGTGCCAGCAGTGAACTAGCGGGGCCGAGCTCCTACAATGAGCAGTTCTTC	CASSELAGPSSYNEQFF
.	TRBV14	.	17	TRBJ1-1	TGTGCCAGCAGATACAGGGACGGCTTACAGAGGGTGGCTGAAGCTTTCTTT	CASRYRDGLQRVAEAFF
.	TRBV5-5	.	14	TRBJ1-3	TGTGCCAGCAGCTTGGGATCGGGAAGAAACACCATATATTTT	CASSLGSGRNTIYF
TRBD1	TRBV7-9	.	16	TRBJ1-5	TGTGCCAGCAGCCCAGGGGGGGCTCGTAGCAATCAGCCCCAGCATTTT	CASSPGGARSNQPQHF
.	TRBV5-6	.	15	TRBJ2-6	TGTGCCAGCAGCTCCGTGAACTCTGGGGCCAACGTCCTGACTTTC	CASSSVNSGANVLTF
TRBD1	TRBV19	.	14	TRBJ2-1	TGTGCCAGTAGTATATGGGGACAGAGCAATGAGCAGTTCTTC	CASSIWGQSNEQFF
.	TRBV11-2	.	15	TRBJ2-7	TGTGCCAGCAGTACCCCCTCCGGAGGACCCCACGAGCAGTACTTC	CASSTPSGGPHEQYF
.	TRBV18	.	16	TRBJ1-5	TGTGCCAGCTCACCTACAGGGACGGGTAGCAATCAGCCCCAGCATTTT	CASSPTGTGSNQPQHF
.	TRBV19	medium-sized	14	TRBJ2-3	TGTGCCAGTACCCTGGGACTCAACTCAGATACGCAGTATTTT	CASTLGLNSDTQYF
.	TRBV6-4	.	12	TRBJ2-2	TGTGCCAGCGGATCGGGTCTCGGGGAGCTGTTTTTT	CASGSGLGELFF
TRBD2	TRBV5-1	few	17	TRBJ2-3	TGCGCCAGCAGCTTGCTGACTAGCGGGGCAAGCACAGATACGCAGTATTTT	CASSLLTSGASTDTQYF
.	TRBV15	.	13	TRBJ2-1	TGTGCCACCAGCGAAGCCAACTACAATGAGCAGTTCTTC	CATSEANYNEQFF
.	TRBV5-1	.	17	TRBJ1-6	TGCGCCAGCAGCCCAGGGACAATTCGGTCCTATAATTCACCCCTCCACTTT	CASSPGTIRSYNSPLHF
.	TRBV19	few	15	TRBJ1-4	TGTGCCAGTAGTATGGGCACAGGGTTTCGGGAAAAACTGTTTTTT	CASSMGTGFREKLFF
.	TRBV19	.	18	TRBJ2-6	TGTGCCAGTAGTACCCGACAGACCAATCGGGCTGGGGCCAACGTCCTGACTTTC	CASSTRQTNRAGANVLTF
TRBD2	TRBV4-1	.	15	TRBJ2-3	TGCGCCAGCAGCCAGACCAGCGGGGGTACAGATACGCAGTATTTT	CASSQTSGGTDTQYF
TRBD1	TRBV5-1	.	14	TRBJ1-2	TGCGCCAGCAGCTTTTTGGCAGGGGGCTATGGCTACACCTTC	CASSFLAGGYGYTF
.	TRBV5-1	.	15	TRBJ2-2	TGCGCCAGCAGCTTGGAACAGCCGAACACCGGGGAGCTGTTTTTT	CASSLEQPNTGELFF
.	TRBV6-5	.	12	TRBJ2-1	TGTGCCACTAGGAGGGCCTACAATGAGCAGTTCTTC	CATRRAYNEQFF
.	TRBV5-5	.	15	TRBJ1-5	TGTGCCAGCAGCTTGATGGGCAGGGTGGGTCAGCCCCAGCATTTT	CASSLMGRVGQPQHF
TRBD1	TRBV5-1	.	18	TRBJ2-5	TGCGCCAGCAGCTTGGTCCCAGGGGGCGGTAATTCGGGGGAGACCCAGTACTTC	CASSLVPGGGNSGETQYF
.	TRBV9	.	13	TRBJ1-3	TGTGCCAGCAGCGTCAGCTCTGGAAACACCATATATTTT	CASSVSSGNTIYF
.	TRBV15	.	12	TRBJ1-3	TGTGCCACCAGCAGCGATGGAAACACCATATATTTT	CATSSDGNTIYF
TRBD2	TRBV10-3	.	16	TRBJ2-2	TGTGCCATCAGTGAGTCGAAGGCGGGGGGGACCGGGGAGCTGTTTTTT	CAISESKAGGTGELFF